Sequencing of this T cell receptor (beta chain) was carried out in a study of CD8 T cells in Susac syndrome (dated by TCRdb to about 2019). General notes on the study: The study used repertoire sequencing to test whether antigen drove CD8+ T cell activation and differentiation in Susac syndrome.

A note on this clonotype: The antigen it recognizes is unknown. No base-level quality is on record; no much larger clone is a single base apart.

CDR1 and CDR2 are read off the germline V gene as MNHEY and SVGEGT. The CDR3 sequence holds 14 residues, the cysteine and phenylalanine included. Of all the DNA, just the CDR3 is kept, 42 bases in frame from base 1. The V end loses 7 bases and the J end loses 2 bases, and a stretch of 14 bases separates them. RNA was extracted using the RNeasy kit, and roughly 0.5 to 1 ug of the RNA was reverse transcribed with random hexamers. The immunoSEQ multiplex PCR assay, covering 54 Vbeta and 13 Jbeta segments, was used to amplify TCR beta CDR3 regions. Bias from PCR amplification was corrected by using a synthetic template baseline for primer optimization and for computational correction. On the authors' methods: Reads were annotated to V, D and J genes according to IMGT and were analyzed with immunoSEQ Analyzer, with only productive sequences retained. Clonality was computed as one minus Shannon entropy normalized by log2 of the number of productive unique sequences. For each patient and control, public and private clones were evaluated within the 100 most prevalent clones. Susac-specific clones were defined as absent from healthy and MS cohorts, 850 to 1,300 published viral clones and other ImmuneACCESS disease sequences. TCRdb's own reprocessing of the public reads used fastp at Q25 and MiXCR and kept productive beta chains. Here each entry gathers all rows of one CDR3 protein and keeps the most common genes and DNA. These V and J calls derive from TCRdb rather than the authors' analysis. Within this sample are roughly 150,000 distinct CDR3 sequences, with just over 90% of them counted one time only. The ten largest make up roughly 0.13% of the sample.

Results the study describes overall, beyond this receptor: The TCR sequencing and HLA analysis was acknowledged to have included a relatively small number of individuals.

High-throughput TCR beta sequencing profiled peripheral blood CD8+ and CD4+ T cells from healthy donors, Susac syndrome patients and multiple sclerosis patients. Healthy donors were age- and sex-matched controls. CD8+ TEMRA cells were enriched by FACS, while bulk CD8+ and CD4+ T cells were purified by magnetic negative isolation. Blood was collected in EDTA tubes and processed within 24 hours, with PBMCs isolated through density gradient centrifugation. PBMCs intended for TCR sequencing were cryopreserved in liquid nitrogen and thawed later in a water bath at 37 degrees C. Purity of sorted or isolated CD4+, CD8+ and CD8+ TEMRA cells was at least 90%.

The sequence links TRBV6-2 or TRBV6-3 to TRBJ2-5; TRBD1 might be the D gene, on 6 matching bases. Sequenced: CD4+ T cells from PBMCs. The TCR sequence derives from a human donor in good health. The CDR3 protein is CASTPQGGQETQYF. The DNA sequence is given as TGTGCCAGCACCCCACAGGGTGGGCAAGAGACCCAGTACTTC.